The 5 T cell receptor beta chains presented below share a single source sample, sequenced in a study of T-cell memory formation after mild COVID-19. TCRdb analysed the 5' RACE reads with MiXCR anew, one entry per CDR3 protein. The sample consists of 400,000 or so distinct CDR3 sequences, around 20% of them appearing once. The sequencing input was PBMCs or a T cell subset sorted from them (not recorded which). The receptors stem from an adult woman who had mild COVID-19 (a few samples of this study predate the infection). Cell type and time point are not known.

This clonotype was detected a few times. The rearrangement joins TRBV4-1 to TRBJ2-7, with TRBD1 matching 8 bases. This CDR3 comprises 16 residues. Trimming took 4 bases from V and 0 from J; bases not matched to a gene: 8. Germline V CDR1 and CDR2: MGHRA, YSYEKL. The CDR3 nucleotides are TGCGCCAGCAGCCCCCAGACAGGGGCGGGCTCCTACGAGCAGTACTTC. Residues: CASSPQTGAGSYEQYF.

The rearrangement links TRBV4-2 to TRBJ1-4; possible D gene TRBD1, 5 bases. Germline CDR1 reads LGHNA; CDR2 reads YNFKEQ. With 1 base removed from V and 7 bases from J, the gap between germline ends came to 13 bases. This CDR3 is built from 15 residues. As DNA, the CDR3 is TGTGCCAGCAGCCAAGTACGGGGGAGGACTGAAAAACTGTTTTTT. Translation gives CASSQVRGRTEKLFF.

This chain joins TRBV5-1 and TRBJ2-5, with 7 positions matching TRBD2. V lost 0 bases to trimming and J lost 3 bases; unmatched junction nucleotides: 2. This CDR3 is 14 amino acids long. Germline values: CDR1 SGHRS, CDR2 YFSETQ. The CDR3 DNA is TGCGCCAGCAGCTTGGCCCTAGCGGAAGAGACCCAGTACTTC. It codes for CASSLALAEETQYF. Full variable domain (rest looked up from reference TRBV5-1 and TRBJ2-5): KAGVTQTPRYLIKTRGQQVTLSCSPISGHRSVSWYQQTPGQGLQFLFEYFSETQRNKGNFPGRFSGRQFSNSRSEMNVSTLELGDSALYLCASSLALAEETQYFGPGTRLLVL.

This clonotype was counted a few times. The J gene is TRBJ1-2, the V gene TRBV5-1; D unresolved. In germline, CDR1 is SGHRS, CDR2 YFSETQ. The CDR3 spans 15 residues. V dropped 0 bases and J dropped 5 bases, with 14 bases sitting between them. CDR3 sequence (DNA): TGCGCCAGCAGCTTGGCCGTTTTGACGGATTATGGCTACACCTTC. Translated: CASSLAVLTDYGYTF.

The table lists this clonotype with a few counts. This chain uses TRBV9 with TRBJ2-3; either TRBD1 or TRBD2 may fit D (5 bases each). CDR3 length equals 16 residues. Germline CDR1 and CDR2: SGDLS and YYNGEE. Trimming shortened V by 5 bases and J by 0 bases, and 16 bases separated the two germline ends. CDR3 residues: CASSPQGTSSTDTQYF. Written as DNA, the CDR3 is TGTGCCAGCAGTCCCCAAGGGACCTCTAGCACAGATACGCAGTATTTT.